This record looks at one T cell receptor (beta chain) sequence and its context. The data are from a study of blood T cell repertoires in COVID-19. Repertoires were generated with immunoSEQ multiplex PCR, while TCRdb's copy carries only in-frame clones and drops some. The table shows roughly 56,000 clones, with 89% occurring only once. Trimming took 1 base from V and 7 from J; bases not matched to a gene: 7. CDR1 and CDR2 (germline): SGHRS, YFSETQ. CDR3 length equals 15 residues. What was sequenced was peripheral blood. This receptor was taken from an older woman with COVID-19, enrolled during active disease. The genes are TRBV5-1 and TRBJ2-2, with 7 bases lining up with TRBD2. The CDR3 reads CASSLRDYGDGELFF. Here the CDR3 DNA reads TGCGCCAGCAGCTTGCGGGACTACGGGGACGGGGAGCTGTTTTTT.